This T cell receptor beta chain comes out of a study of T cell responses to AZD1222 COVID-19 vaccine (dated by TCRdb to about 2021). Looking at the study overall: AZD1222 recipients whose second dose came at about 4 weeks and those whose second dose came at about 12 weeks were combined into one group, since spike-specific TCR depth and breadth did not differ between the two schedules. TCR sequencing covered 233 trial participants: 207 given two doses of AZD1222 and 26 given two doses of MenACWY control vaccine. Enrollment into the trials was organized by age into subgroups of 18-55, 56-69 and 70-plus years, and those subgroups contained roughly 150, 30 and 60 TCR-sequenced participants, respectively.

Reading the label with the study, this specimen's time point is: baseline before first vaccination. The vaccinee samples were drawn from two UK trials, COV001 and COV002, one of which was a single-blind randomized controlled phase 2/3 trial testing AZD1222 (ChAdOx1 nCoV-19) in healthy adults. For TCRbeta chain sequencing, PBMC samples were collected from trial participants at day 0 and at day 28 after the second dose. Findings and caveats that apply to the study as a whole: Only six or seven AZD1222 recipients were SARS-CoV-2 seropositive at baseline, limiting conclusions about previously exposed vaccinees. Participants were mostly white British and included more females than males, and it was suggested by the authors that clonal diversity may have been underestimated. Spike-specific TCR breadth and depth rose significantly after two AZD1222 doses compared with day 0 and with MenACWY recipients. Epitopes outside the regions mutated in the B.1.351 and B.1.1.7 variants were reportedly recognized by nearly half of the unique spike-specific TCRs. The 56-69-year group was small, and its depth increase did not reach significance, likely because of low power. No day 14 peak-response samples were available, so repertoires were characterized only after the peak T cell response. CD4 TCRs associated with the vaccine covered the entire spike protein, and the dominant responses were in regions 160-218 and 743-854.

The CDR3 regions of human TCRbeta chains were analyzed by immunosequencing. For the original study's pipeline: TCRs in the repertoires were matched against a reference library of SARS-CoV-2-specific TCRs that had been generated with the MIRA antigen-specificity platform. Breadth meant the fraction of unique TCRs that were SARS-CoV-2-associated, whereas depth meant the fraction of total T cells that were SARS-CoV-2-associated. Using the MIRA data, each spike-specific TCR was assigned both to the spike region to which the TCR was reactive and to a CD4 or CD8 class. Log10-transformed breadth and depth values were compared by one-way ANOVA with Sidak's multiple comparisons tests. TCRdb limited this immuneACCESS table to in-frame rearrangements with V and J called. A share of clones is missing; checked studies link under half to unresolved V genes, and the rest is unexplained. V and J calls and clone size are copied from that table; D and trimming were computed from the DNA. The table for this sample lists 130,000 to 150,000 clones; 88% of them were counted only once. The ten largest clones take up less than 15% of the sample.

Turning to this clone: Its target antigen remains unknown. Base qualities are not recorded, but no much larger clone differs from it by a single base.

The source of this sequence is an adult in good health. Sequenced material: peripheral blood, taken on day 0 of AZD1222 vaccination.

The sequenced DNA is TGTGCCATCAACGGGGAGGGTCCCGCCTACGAGCAGTACTTC. This gives the protein CAINGEGPAYEQYF. This chain is built from TRBV10-3 and TRBJ2-7; 7 central bases correspond to TRBD2. The CDR3 runs 14 amino acids, cysteine and phenylalanine included. Only the CDR3 region is kept as DNA, spanning 42 bases read in frame from base 1. Via the germline V gene, CDR1 is ENHRY and CDR2 SYGVKD. At the junction V is shortened by 7 bases and J by 2 bases; bases outside the gene matches: 8.